This T cell receptor beta chain is drawn from a study of T cells in Graves' hyperthyroidism and ophthalmopathy. General study findings and limits: Separation of ophthalmopathy from stable hyperthyroidism was achieved by a 13 V-J model. Progression to ophthalmopathy was predicted a median of roughly 6.8 months early.

Regions amplified from RNA transcripts were the TCR beta CDR3 regions. HTBI primers drove first-round RT-PCR of the TCR CDR3. Via MiXCR, TCRdb re-called the multiplex PCR reads, giving one row per CDR3 protein. Found here are around 620,000 distinct CDR3 sequences, 40% to 55% of them singletons; the top ten hold around 19%. Orbital computed tomography, thyroid ultrasound, serum thyroxine and TRAb, and clinical symptoms together informed the diagnoses. V dropped 0 bases and J dropped 1 base, with 6 bases sitting between them. Germline CDR1 is GTSNPN and CDR2 is SVGIG (reference sequence). This CDR3 has 13 amino acids. A few counts support this clonotype. Its antigen remains unknown.

The chain recombines TRBV30 with TRBJ1-1; D ambiguous. The receptor was derived from an adult woman with Graves' disease, either hyperthyroidism or ophthalmopathy (not recorded which). Sample: peripheral blood or thyroid tissue (not recorded which). The CDR3 nucleotides are TGTGCCTGGAGTGTAGCACAGAACACTGAAGCTTTCTTT. Translating it yields CAWSVAQNTEAFF.